A selection of T cell receptor beta chains follows, all from one sample in a study of cytomegalovirus exposure and HLA in healthy donors. Assay used: immunoSEQ multiplex PCR; TCRdb lists only in-frame clones, some missing. Of 120,000 to 150,000 clones in the sample, almost 85% were seen once. The sample taken for sequencing was PBMCs. All receptors come from a woman in her 30s in good health and CMV-seronegative. The CDR3 runs from the conserved cysteine through the conserved F or W. Fields, in order: CDR3 DNA, CDR3 protein, J gene, V gene, clone size, D gene. The D gene is left open where the match is weak. The size of a clone is reported for some rows only, either as once, few or many, or as a class for expanded clones.

DNA: TGTGCCAGCAGCTATACTAGCACAGATACGCAGTATTTT; CDR3: CASSYTSTDTQYF; J: TRBJ2-3; V: TRBV7-9; size: NA; D: NA
DNA: TGTGCCAGCAGCTTGAGCGGGGGGACCTTGTTGGGAAATGAGCAGTTCTTC; CDR3: CASSLSGGTLLGNEQFF; J: TRBJ2-1; V: TRBV5-4; size: NA; D: TRBD2
DNA: TGTGCCAGCAGCTTCAGCGGCGCTGAGACCCAGTACTTC; CDR3: CASSFSGAETQYF; J: TRBJ2-5; V: TRBV5-4; size: NA; D: NA
DNA: TGTGCCAGCTCACCAGGGACAGGGAACTACGAGCAGTACTTC; CDR3: CASSPGTGNYEQYF; J: TRBJ2-7; V: TRBV18; size: NA; D: TRBD1
DNA: TGTGCCAGCAACCGGGACAGGGAACCCTCGGGCTACACCTTC; CDR3: CASNRDREPSGYTF; J: TRBJ1-2; V: TRBV7-2; size: NA; D: TRBD1
DNA: TGCAGTGCTAGCCACTCCTACGAGCAGTACTTC; CDR3: CSASHSYEQYF; J: TRBJ2-7; V: TRBV20-1; size: NA; D: NA
DNA: TGTGCCAGCAGAGGGGGCCCGGGCAGGGGGTCCTATAATTCACCCCTCCACTTT; CDR3: CASRGGPGRGSYNSPLHF; J: TRBJ1-6; V: TRBV2; size: NA; D: TRBD1
DNA: TGTGCCAGCAACCCAGCGGCATCCTACAATGAGCAGTTCTTC; CDR3: CASNPAASYNEQFF; J: TRBJ2-1; V: TRBV2; size: once; D: NA
DNA: TGCGCCAGCAGCCAAGGGGGGACAGAAGACTACGAGCAGTACTTC; CDR3: CASSQGGTEDYEQYF; J: TRBJ2-7; V: TRBV4-1; size: NA; D: TRBD1
DNA: TGTGCCAGCAGCGCACACCCGGGGGGGGGCACAGATACGCAGTATTTT; CDR3: CASSAHPGGGTDTQYF; J: TRBJ2-3; V: TRBV7-6; size: NA; D: TRBD2
DNA: TGTGCCAGCCAAGAGCATCCAGGGGGCGTCAACTATGGCTACACCTTC; CDR3: CASQEHPGGVNYGYTF; J: TRBJ1-2; V: TRBV2; size: NA; D: TRBD1
DNA: TGTGCCAGCAGCCCGGGACAGGCTGGCTACACCTTC; CDR3: CASSPGQAGYTF; J: TRBJ1-2; V: TRBV5-6; size: once; D: TRBD1
DNA: TGCGCCAGCAGCCAAACAGGGTTATGGGAGCCCCAGCATTTT; CDR3: CASSQTGLWEPQHF; J: TRBJ1-5; V: TRBV4-1; size: NA; D: NA
DNA: TGTGCCAGCAGCGGACAGGGAGGCTACAATGAGCAGTTCTTC; CDR3: CASSGQGGYNEQFF; J: TRBJ2-1; V: TRBV6-6; size: NA; D: TRBD1
DNA: TGTGCCAGCAGTGCCCGAAGGGGACTTAACTATGGCTACACCTTC; CDR3: CASSARRGLNYGYTF; J: TRBJ1-2; V: TRBV6-1; size: NA; D: NA
DNA: TGTGCCAGCAGCTCCGAGAGCCGTACGCAGTATTTT; CDR3: CASSSESRTQYF; J: TRBJ2-3; V: TRBV5-6; size: once; D: NA
DNA: TGTGCCAGCAGCCCCCAGGACCAAGAGACCCAGTACTTC; CDR3: CASSPQDQETQYF; J: TRBJ2-5; V: TRBV7-2; size: NA; D: NA
DNA: TGTGCCAGCAGCTTTACCGGGACAGGGCTCTCCGAGCAGTACTTC; CDR3: CASSFTGTGLSEQYF; J: TRBJ2-7; V: TRBV5-6; size: NA; D: TRBD1
DNA: TGTGCCAGCAGCCTTACCTACAATGAGCAGTTCTTC; CDR3: CASSLTYNEQFF; J: TRBJ2-1; V: TRBV28; size: NA; D: NA
DNA: TGTGCCAGCAGCGATGGCAGGGAATCAGATACGCAGTATTTT; CDR3: CASSDGRESDTQYF; J: TRBJ2-3; V: TRBV9; size: NA; D: NA
DNA: TGCGCCAGCAGCCAAGAGGGACTAGCGGGAGATACGCAGTATTTT; CDR3: CASSQEGLAGDTQYF; J: TRBJ2-3; V: TRBV4-3; size: NA; D: TRBD2
DNA: TGTGCCAGCAGTTTAACGGTAGTGGGAGGGATCGCTTTGAGCTACGAGCAGTACTTC; CDR3: CASSLTVVGGIALSYEQYF; J: TRBJ2-7; V: TRBV28; size: NA; D: TRBD2
DNA: TGCAGCGTTGAGCCAGCCCTATTTTCCGGTCAGGGAATAAGATTAGAGGGCTACACCTTC; CDR3: CSVEPALFSGQGIRLEGYTF; J: TRBJ1-2; V: TRBV29-1; size: NA; D: NA
DNA: TGTGCCAGTAGTATAGAATCGACAGGGACGCCTTTTAATCAGCCCCAGCATTTT; CDR3: CASSIESTGTPFNQPQHF; J: TRBJ1-5; V: TRBV19; size: few; D: TRBD1
DNA: TGTGCCACCAGCAGGGGGACAGGGCGTGATAATTCACCCCTCCACTTT; CDR3: CATSRGTGRDNSPLHF; J: TRBJ1-6; V: TRBV15; size: NA; D: TRBD1
DNA: TGTGCCAGCATCGTCGGTAACCCAAATGGAGATACGCAGTATTTT; CDR3: CASIVGNPNGDTQYF; J: TRBJ2-3; V: TRBV11-2; size: NA; D: NA
DNA: TGCGCCAGCAGCTTGGCGGGGACACGCCAAGAGACCCAGTACTTC; CDR3: CASSLAGTRQETQYF; J: TRBJ2-5; V: TRBV5-1; size: NA; D: NA
DNA: TGTGCCAGCAGTCTCCCTTTGGCGGGGGAGCAAGAGACCCAGTACTTC; CDR3: CASSLPLAGEQETQYF; J: TRBJ2-5; V: TRBV6-6; size: many; D: TRBD2
DNA: TGTGCCAGCAGCTTAGCGCGTGGACTAGCCTACGAGCAGTACTTC; CDR3: CASSLARGLAYEQYF; J: TRBJ2-7; V: TRBV7-8; size: NA; D: TRBD2